This T cell receptor beta chain was identified in a study of cytomegalovirus exposure and HLA in healthy donors. About the research overall: Clustering assigned about 76% of the roughly 400 genotyped donors to the Caucasian-associated ancestry cluster.

A remark on this clone: Antigen: not known.

The CDR3 is 13 amino acids. Per the germline V gene, CDR1 is SNHLY and CDR2 is FYNNEI. Trimming left V 4 bases short and J 4 bases short, with 8 bases between. With 60 Vbeta and 13 Jbeta primers, the PCR was carried out. The method was immunoSEQ multiplex PCR; TCRdb's version includes in-frame clones alone and lacks a portion of them. The sample comprises approximately 170,000 clones, roughly 70% of which are singletons, and 1.5% rests with the top ten. Notes on the study in general: Later analysis associated a missense DCLRE1C variant with TCR beta V- and J-gene trimming.

V and J are TRBV2 and TRBJ2-1, with a tentative D call TRBD1 (6 bases). Material for sequencing was PBMCs. The origin of this receptor is a girl aged 10-17 years in good health and CMV-seronegative. As DNA, the CDR3 is TGTGCCAGCAGTGTCACAGGGTACAATGAGCAGTTCTTC. Amino acids: CASSVTGYNEQFF.